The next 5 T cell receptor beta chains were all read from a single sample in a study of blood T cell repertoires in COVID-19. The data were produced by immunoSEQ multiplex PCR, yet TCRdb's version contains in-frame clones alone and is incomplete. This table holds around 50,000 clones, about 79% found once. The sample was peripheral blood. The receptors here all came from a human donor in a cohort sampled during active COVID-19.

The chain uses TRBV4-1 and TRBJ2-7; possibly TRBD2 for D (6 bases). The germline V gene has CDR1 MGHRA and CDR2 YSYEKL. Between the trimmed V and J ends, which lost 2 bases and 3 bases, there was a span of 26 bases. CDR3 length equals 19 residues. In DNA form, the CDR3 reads TGCGCCAGCAGCCAAAAAGAGCAGTTAGGTGTGACTAGAGTCTACGAGCAGTACTTC. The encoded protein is CASSQKEQLGVTRVYEQYF.

The CDR3 reads CASSFPDRMNTEAFF. As DNA, the CDR3 is TGTGCCAGCAGCTTCCCGGACAGGATGAACACTGAAGCTTTCTTT. This chain connects TRBV5-5 to TRBJ1-1; 7 bases match TRBD1. The CDR3 length is 15 residues. Losses at the gene ends were 2 bases for V and 0 bases for J; bases not matched to a gene: 4. Germline V lookup: CDR1 SGHKS, CDR2 YYEKEE (reference sequence).

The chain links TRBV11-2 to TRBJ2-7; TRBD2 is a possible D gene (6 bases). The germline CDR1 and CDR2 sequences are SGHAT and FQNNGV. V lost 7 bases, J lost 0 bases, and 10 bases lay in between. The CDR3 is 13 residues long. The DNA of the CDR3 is TGTGCCAGCACCTCGGGGGTCTCCTACGAGCAGTACTTC. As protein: CASTSGVSYEQYF.

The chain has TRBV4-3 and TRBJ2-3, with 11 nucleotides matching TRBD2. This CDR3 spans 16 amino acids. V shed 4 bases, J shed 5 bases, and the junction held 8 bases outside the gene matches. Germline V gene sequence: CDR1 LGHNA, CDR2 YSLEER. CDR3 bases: TGCGCCAGCAGCCCCGCCCTAGCGGGAGGTGAAGATACGCAGTATTTT. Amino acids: CASSPALAGGEDTQYF.

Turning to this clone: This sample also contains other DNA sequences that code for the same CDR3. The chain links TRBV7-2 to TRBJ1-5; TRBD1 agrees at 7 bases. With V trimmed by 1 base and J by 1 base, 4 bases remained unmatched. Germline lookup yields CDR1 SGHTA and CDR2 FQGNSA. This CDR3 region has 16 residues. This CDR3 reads CASSLVGGGSNQPQHF. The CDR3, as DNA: TGTGCCAGCAGCTTAGTCGGAGGGGGCAGCAATCAGCCCCAGCATTTT. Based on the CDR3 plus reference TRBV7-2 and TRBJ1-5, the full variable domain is GAGVSQSPSNKVTEKGKDVELRCDPISGHTALYWYRQSLGQGLEFLIYFQGNSAPDKSGLPSDRFSAERTGGSVSTLTIQRTQQEDSAVYLCASSLVGGGSNQPQHFGDGTRLSIL.